The rows below give T cell receptor beta chains drawn from one sample of a study of OX40 agonist ivuxolimab in advanced cancers. Generated by immunoSEQ multiplex PCR, the TCRdb table keeps only in-frame clones and is missing some. The sample contains 90,000 to 100,000 clones, 89% of which appear only once. Sequenced material: CD4+ or CD8+ T cells sorted from blood, taken in a trial of the OX40 agonist ivuxolimab. Receptors were obtained from an adult with an advanced solid tumor such as melanoma, head and neck, liver or kidney cancer. Both conserved end residues are part of each CDR3. Fields, in order: CDR3 protein, CDR3 DNA, D gene, clone size, V gene, J gene. D genes are given only for firm matches. Clone sizes are given selectively: once, few, many, or a class where the clone is expanded.

CASSPRQPMNTEAFF	TGTGCCAGTAGTCCTCGACAGCCCATGAACACTGAAGCTTTCTTT	.	few	TRBV19	TRBJ1-1
CASSPGTGSYEQYF	TGTGCCAGCAGCCCGGGGACAGGCTCCTACGAGCAGTACTTC	TRBD1	.	TRBV7-2	TRBJ2-7
CASSKPPFTSYNEQFF	TGTGCCAGTAGTAAGCCTCCATTTACGTCCTACAATGAGCAGTTCTTC	.	.	TRBV19	TRBJ2-1
CASSARQGLGNTIYF	TGTGCCAGCAGCGCCCGACAGGGGCTCGGAAACACCATATATTTT	TRBD1	.	TRBV9	TRBJ1-3
CASGLYEQYF	TGTGCCAGCGGCCTCTACGAGCAGTACTTC	.	.	TRBV27	TRBJ2-7
CASSLLIPNSPLHF	TGTGCCAGCAGCTTACTTATCCCGAATTCACCCCTCCACTTT	.	.	TRBV7-8	TRBJ1-6
CASSLGQHSGNTIYF	TGTGCTAGCAGCCTAGGACAACACTCTGGAAACACCATATATTTT	.	.	TRBV7-7	TRBJ1-3
CASSLALSGNIQYF	TGTGCCAGCAGCTTAGCCCTCTCGGGGAACATTCAGTACTTC	.	.	TRBV7-2	TRBJ2-4
CASSVGGTLGFNEQFF	TGTGCCAGCAGCGTAGGAGGGACTTTAGGATTCAATGAGCAGTTCTTC	.	once	TRBV9	TRBJ2-1
CASSYGGSSYNEQFF	TGTGCCAGCAGCTACGGGGGGAGCTCCTACAATGAGCAGTTCTTC	TRBD2	.	TRBV7-6	TRBJ2-1
CATSRDKLRNEQYF	TGTGCCACCAGCAGAGATAAACTGAGGAACGAGCAGTACTTC	.	.	TRBV15	TRBJ2-7
CASSVARGWYSEQFF	TGTGCCAGCAGCGTAGCCAGGGGCTGGTATAGTGAGCAGTTCTTC	.	.	TRBV9	TRBJ2-1
CASSQEPTHRYTF	TGCGCCAGCAGCCAAGAGCCGACCCACCGCTACACCTTC	.	.	TRBV4-3	TRBJ1-2
CASSSGPFSGNTIYF	TGTGCCAGCAGCTCCGGACCGTTCTCTGGAAACACCATATATTTT	.	.	TRBV7-2	TRBJ1-3
CASSTGLAGNNEQFF	TGTGCTAGCAGCACGGGACTAGCGGGGAACAATGAGCAGTTCTTC	TRBD2	.	TRBV7-7	TRBJ2-1